This T cell receptor (beta chain) emerged from a study of CD8+ T cells in alopecia areata. V lost 6 bases, J lost 8 bases, and 6 bases stayed unmatched. CDR1 is SGHTA, CDR2 FQGTGA, per germline. The CDR3 loop spans 13 amino acids. cDNA serving as the sequencing template came from extracted, reverse transcribed RNA. Profiled with immunoSEQ multiplex PCR; TCRdb holds only in-frame clones, not every one. The sample carries fewer than 40,000 clones, around 57% recorded once. Across several patients, CD4+ cells underwent sorting into CD25+CD127- cells. This chain joins TRBV7-3 and TRBJ2-1, with TRBD2 identical over 8 bases. Sequencing used CD4+ Tregs sorted from blood. This TCR came from a human donor with alopecia areata. The CDR3: CASSPLAGYEQFF. CDR3 nucleotides: TGTGCCAGCAGTCCCCTAGCGGGCTATGAGCAGTTCTTC.